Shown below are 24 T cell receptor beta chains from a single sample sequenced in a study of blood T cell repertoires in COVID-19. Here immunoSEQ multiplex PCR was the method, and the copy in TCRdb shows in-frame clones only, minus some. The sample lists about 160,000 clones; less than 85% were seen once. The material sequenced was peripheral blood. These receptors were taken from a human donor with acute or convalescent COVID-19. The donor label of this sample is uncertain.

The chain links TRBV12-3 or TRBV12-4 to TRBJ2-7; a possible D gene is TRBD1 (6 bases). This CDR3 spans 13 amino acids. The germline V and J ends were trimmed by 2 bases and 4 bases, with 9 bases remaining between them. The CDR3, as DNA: TGTGCCAGCAGTTTAAGCCAGGGGTACGAGCAGTACTTC. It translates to CASSLSQGYEQYF.

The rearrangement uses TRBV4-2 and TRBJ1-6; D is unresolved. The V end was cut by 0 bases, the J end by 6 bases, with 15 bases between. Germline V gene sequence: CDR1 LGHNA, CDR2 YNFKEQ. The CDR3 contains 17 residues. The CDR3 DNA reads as TGTGCCAGCAGCCAAGACAGTTTACAGAGCGGTAATTCACCCCTCCACTTT. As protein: CASSQDSLQSGNSPLHF.

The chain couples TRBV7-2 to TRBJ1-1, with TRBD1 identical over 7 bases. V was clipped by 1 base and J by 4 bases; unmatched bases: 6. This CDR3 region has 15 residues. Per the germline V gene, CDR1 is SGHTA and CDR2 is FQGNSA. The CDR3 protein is CASSLVRAGGTEAFF. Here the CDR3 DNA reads TGTGCCAGCAGCTTAGTTAGGGCAGGGGGCACTGAAGCTTTCTTT.

CDR3 bases: TGCAGCGTTGAAAGCGGGGTTTCCCCCGGGGAGACCCAGTACTTC. Translated: CSVESGVSPGETQYF. This chain uses TRBV29-1 with TRBJ2-5, with 7 bases fitting TRBD2. The CDR3 spans 15 residues. Trimming took 2 bases from V and 5 from J; bases not matched to a gene: 11. CDR1 and CDR2 (germline): SQVTM, ANQGSEA.

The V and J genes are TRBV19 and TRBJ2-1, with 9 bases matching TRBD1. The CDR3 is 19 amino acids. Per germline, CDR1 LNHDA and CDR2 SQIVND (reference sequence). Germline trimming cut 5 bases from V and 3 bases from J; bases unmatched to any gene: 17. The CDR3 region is CASSRSGQGPFNSYNEQFF. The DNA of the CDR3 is TGTGCCAGTAGTCGATCGGGACAGGGCCCCTTCAACAGCTACAATGAGCAGTTCTTC.

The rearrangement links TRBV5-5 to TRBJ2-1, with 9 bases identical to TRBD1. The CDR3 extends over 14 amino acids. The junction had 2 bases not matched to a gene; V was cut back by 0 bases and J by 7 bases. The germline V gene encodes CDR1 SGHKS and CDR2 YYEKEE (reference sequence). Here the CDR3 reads CASSLEDRGNEQFF. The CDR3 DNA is TGTGCCAGCAGCTTGGAGGACAGGGGAAATGAGCAGTTCTTC.

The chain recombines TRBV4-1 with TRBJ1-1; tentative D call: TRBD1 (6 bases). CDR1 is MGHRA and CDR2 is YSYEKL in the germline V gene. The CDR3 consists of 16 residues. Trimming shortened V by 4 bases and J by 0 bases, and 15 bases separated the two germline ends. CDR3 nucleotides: TGCGCCAGCAGCCTGATACAGGGCCAGATGAACACTGAAGCTTTCTTT. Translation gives CASSLIQGQMNTEAFF.

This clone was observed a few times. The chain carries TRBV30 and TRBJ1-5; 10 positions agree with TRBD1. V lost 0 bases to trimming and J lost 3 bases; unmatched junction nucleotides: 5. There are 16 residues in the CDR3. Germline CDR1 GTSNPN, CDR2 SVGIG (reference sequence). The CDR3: CAWSVWGQGINQPQHF. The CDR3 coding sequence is TGTGCCTGGAGTGTGTGGGGACAGGGGATCAATCAGCCCCAGCATTTT.

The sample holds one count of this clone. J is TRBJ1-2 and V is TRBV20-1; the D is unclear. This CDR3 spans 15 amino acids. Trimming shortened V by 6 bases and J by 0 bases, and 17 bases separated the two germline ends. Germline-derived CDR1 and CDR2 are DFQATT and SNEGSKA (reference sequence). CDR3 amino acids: CSASLGAVANYGYTF. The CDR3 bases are TGCAGTGCCAGTCTGGGAGCGGTAGCTAACTATGGCTACACCTTC.

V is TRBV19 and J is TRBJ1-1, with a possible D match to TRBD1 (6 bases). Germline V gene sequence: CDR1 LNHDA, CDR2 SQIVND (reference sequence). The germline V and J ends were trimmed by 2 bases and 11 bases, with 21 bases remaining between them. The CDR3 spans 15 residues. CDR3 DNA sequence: TGTGCCAGTAGTATAATCGGGGACCAGGGGACGCGGGCTTTCTTT. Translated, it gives CASSIIGDQGTRAFF. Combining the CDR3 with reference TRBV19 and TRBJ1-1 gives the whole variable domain DGGITQSPKYLFRKEGQNVTLSCEQNLNHDAMYWYRQDPGQGLRLIYYSQIVNDFQKGDIAEGYSVSREKKESFPLTVTSAQKNPTAFYLCASSIIGDQGTRAFFGQGTRLTVV.

The CDR3 sequence: CASSSSGGIETQYF. The CDR3, as DNA: TGTGCCAGCAGCTCATCAGGGGGAATAGAGACCCAGTACTTC. The chain joins TRBV7-9 to TRBJ2-5; 7 bases align to TRBD1. This CDR3 is 14 amino acids long. The trim removed 4 bases at V and 4 bases at J, leaving 6 bases unmatched. CDR1 is SEHNR, CDR2 FQNEAQ, per germline (reference sequence).

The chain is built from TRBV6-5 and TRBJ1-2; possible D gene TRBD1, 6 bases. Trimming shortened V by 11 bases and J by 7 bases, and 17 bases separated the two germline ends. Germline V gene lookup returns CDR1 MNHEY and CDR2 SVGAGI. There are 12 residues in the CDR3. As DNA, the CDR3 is TGTGCCTCGACGACAGGACGGGTTGGCTACACCTTC. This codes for CASTTGRVGYTF.

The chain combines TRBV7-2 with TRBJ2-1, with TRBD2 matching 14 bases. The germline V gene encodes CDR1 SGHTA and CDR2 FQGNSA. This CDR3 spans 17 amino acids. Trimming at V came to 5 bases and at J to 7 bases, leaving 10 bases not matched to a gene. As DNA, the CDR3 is TGTGCCAGCAGCCCGGACCGGACTAGCGGGGGGCGGAATGAGCAGTTCTTC. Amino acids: CASSPDRTSGGRNEQFF. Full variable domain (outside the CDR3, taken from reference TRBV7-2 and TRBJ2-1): GAGVSQSPSNKVTEKGKDVELRCDPISGHTALYWYRQSLGQGLEFLIYFQGNSAPDKSGLPSDRFSAERTGGSVSTLTIQRTQQEDSAVYLCASSPDRTSGGRNEQFFGPGTRLTVL.

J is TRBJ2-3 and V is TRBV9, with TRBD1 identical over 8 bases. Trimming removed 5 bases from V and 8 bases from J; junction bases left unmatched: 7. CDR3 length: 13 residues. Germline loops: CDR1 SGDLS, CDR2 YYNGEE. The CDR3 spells CASRGGQGLTQYF. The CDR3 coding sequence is TGTGCCAGCAGAGGCGGACAGGGCCTTACGCAGTATTTT.

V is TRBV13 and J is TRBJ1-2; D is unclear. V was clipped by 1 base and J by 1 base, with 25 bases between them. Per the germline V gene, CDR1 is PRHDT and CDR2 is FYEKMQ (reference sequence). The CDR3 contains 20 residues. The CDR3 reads CASSLVTPILPYGSNYGYTF. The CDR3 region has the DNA TGTGCCAGCAGCTTAGTGACCCCGATCCTACCTTATGGGAGTAACTATGGCTACACCTTC. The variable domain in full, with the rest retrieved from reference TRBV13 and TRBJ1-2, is AAGVIQSPRHLIKEKRETATLKCYPIPRHDTVYWYQQGPGQDPQFLISFYEKMQSDKGSIPDRFSAQQFSDYHSELNMSSLELGDSALYFCASSLVTPILPYGSNYGYTFGSGTRLTVV.

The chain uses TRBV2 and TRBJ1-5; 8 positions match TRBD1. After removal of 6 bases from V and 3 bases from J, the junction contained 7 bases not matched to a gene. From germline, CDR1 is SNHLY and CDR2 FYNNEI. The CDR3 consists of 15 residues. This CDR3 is CASRDGQGLNQPQHF. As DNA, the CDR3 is TGTGCCAGCAGGGACGGACAGGGCCTCAATCAGCCCCAGCATTTT.

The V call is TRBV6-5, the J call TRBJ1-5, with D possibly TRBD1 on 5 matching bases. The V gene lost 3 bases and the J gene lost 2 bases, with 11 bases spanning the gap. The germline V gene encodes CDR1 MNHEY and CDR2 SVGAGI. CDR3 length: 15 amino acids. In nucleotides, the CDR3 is TGTGCCAGCAGTTATTCCAGGGTGGGCAATCAGCCCCAGCATTTT. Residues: CASSYSRVGNQPQHF.

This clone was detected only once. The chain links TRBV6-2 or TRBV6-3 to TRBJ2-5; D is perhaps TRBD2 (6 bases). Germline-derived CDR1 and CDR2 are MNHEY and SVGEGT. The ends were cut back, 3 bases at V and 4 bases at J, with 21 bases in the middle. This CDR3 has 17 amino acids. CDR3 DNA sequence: TGTGCCAGCAGTTATGGTGGGGGGACCTCCTGGGGAGAGACCCAGTACTTC. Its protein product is CASSYGGGTSWGETQYF.

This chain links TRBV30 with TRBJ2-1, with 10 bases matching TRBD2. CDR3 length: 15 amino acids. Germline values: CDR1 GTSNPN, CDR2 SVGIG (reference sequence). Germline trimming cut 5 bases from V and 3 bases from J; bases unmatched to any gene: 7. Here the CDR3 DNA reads TGTGCCTGGTCTAGCGGGGGCGATTTCTACAATGAGCAGTTCTTC. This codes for CAWSSGGDFYNEQFF.

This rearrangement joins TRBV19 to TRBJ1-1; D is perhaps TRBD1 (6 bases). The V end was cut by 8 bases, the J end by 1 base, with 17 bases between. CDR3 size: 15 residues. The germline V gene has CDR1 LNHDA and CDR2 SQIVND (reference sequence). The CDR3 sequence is CASRTGPERNTEAFF. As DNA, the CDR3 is TGTGCCAGTCGAACAGGGCCCGAAAGGAACACTGAAGCTTTCTTT.

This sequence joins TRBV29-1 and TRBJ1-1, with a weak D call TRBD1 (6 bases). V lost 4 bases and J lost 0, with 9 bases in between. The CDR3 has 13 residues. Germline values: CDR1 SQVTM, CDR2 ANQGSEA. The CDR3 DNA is TGCAGCGTTGCTACAGGGATGAACACTGAAGCTTTCTTT. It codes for CSVATGMNTEAFF.

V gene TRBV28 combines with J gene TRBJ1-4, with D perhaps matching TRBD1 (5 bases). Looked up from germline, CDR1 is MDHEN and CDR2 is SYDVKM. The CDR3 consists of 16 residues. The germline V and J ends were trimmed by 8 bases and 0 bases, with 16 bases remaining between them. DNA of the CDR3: TGTGCCAGCTCCCCTTATGGGGCTACAACTAATGAAAAACTGTTTTTT. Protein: CASSPYGATTNEKLFF. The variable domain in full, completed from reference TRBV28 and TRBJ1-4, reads DVKVTQSSRYLVKRTGEKVFLECVQDMDHENMFWYRQDPGLGLRLIYFSYDVKMKEKGDIPEGYSVSREKKERFSLILESASTNQTSMYLCASSPYGATTNEKLFFGSGTQLSVL.

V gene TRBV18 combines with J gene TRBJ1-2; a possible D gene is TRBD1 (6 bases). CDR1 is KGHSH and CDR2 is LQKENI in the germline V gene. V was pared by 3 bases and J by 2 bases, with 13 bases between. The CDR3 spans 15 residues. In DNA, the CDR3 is TGTGCCAGCTCACCGCCGGGACACACCAACTATGGCTACACCTTC. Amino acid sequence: CASSPPGHTNYGYTF.

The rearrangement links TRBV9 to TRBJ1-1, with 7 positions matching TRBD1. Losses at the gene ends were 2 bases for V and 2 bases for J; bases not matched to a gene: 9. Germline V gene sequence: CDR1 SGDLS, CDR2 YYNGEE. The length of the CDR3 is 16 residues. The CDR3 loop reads CASSVRDRVINTEAFF. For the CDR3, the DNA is TGTGCCAGCAGCGTTCGGGACAGAGTAATAAACACTGAAGCTTTCTTT.